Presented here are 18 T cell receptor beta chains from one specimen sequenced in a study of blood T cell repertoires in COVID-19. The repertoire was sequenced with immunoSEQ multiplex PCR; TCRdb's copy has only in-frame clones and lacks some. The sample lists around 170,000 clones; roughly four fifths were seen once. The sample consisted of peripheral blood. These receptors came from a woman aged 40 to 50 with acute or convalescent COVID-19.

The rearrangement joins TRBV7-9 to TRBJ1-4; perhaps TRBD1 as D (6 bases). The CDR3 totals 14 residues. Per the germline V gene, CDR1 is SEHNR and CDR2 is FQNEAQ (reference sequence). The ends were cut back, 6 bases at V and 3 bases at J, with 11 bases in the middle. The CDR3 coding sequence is TGTGCCAGCAGATCCAGGGGTTCTAATGAAAAACTGTTTTTT. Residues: CASRSRGSNEKLFF.

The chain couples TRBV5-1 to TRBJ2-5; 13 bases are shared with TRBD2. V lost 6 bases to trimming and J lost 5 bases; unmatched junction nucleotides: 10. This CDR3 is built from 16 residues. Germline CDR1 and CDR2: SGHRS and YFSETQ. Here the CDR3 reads CASKPGTSGNRETQYF. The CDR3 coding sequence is TGCGCCAGCAAGCCGGGGACTAGCGGGAATAGGGAGACCCAGTACTTC.

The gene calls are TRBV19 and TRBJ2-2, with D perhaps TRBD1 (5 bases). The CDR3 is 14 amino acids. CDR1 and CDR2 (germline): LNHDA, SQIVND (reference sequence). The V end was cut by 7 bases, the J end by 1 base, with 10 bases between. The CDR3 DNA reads TGTGCCAGTATAAAAACAGGGAACACCGGGGAGCTGTTTTTT. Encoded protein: CASIKTGNTGELFF.

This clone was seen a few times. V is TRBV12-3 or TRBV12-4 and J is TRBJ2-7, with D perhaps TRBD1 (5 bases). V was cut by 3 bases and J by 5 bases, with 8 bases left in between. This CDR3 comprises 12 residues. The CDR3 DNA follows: TGTGCCAGCAGTTTGACAGTCCACGAGCAGTACTTC. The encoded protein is CASSLTVHEQYF.

CDR3 protein: CAWSVNFEAFF. The CDR3 nucleotides read TGTGCCTGGAGTGTGAACTTTGAAGCTTTCTTT. The genes are TRBV30 and TRBJ1-1; D remains ambiguous. Germline CDR1 is GTSNPN and CDR2 is SVGIG (reference sequence). The V and J ends lost 0 bases and 7 bases respectively, with 6 bases between them. There are 11 residues in the CDR3.

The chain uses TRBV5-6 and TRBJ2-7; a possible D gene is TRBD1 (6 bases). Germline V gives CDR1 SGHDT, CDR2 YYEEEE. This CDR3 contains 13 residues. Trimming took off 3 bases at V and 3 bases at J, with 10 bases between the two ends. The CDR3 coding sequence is TGTGCCAGCAGCTCGGGGACATACTACGAGCAGTACTTC. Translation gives CASSSGTYYEQYF.

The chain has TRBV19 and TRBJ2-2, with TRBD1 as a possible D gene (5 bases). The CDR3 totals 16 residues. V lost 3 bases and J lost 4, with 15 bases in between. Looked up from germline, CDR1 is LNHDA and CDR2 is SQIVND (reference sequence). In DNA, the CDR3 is TGTGCCAGTAGTATTTCCGGACAAAGGGGCACCGGGGAGCTGTTTTTT. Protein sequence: CASSISGQRGTGELFF.

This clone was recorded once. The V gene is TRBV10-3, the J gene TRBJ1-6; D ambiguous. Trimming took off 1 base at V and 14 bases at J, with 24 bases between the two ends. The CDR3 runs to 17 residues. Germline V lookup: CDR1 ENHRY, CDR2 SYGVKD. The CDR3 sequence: CAISEFESRQPLGALHF. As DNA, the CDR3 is TGTGCCATCAGTGAGTTTGAGTCTAGGCAGCCGTTGGGAGCCCTCCACTTT.

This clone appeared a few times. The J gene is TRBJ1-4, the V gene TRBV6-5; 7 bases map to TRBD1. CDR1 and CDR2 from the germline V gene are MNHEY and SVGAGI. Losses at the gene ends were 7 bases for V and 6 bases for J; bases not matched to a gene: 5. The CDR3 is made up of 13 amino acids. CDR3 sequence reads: CASKGAQDEKLFF. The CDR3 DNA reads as TGTGCCAGCAAGGGGGCGCAGGATGAAAAACTGTTTTTT.

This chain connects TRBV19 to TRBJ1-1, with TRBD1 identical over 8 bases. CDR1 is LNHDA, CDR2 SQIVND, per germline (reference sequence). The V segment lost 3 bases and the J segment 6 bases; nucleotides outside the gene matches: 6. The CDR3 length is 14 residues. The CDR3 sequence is CASSIGQGLPEAFF. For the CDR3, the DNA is TGTGCCAGTAGTATCGGACAGGGCCTTCCTGAAGCTTTCTTT.

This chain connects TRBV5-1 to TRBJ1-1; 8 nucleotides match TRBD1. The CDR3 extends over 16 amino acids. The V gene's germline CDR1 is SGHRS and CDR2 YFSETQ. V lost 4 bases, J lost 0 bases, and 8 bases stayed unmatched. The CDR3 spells CASSRDRGMLNTEAFF. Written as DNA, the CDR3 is TGCGCCAGCAGCAGAGACAGGGGAATGTTGAACACTGAAGCTTTCTTT.

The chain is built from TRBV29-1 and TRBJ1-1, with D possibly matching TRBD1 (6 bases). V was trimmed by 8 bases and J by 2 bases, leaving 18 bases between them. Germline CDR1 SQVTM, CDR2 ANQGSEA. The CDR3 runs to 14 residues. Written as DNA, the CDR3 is TGCAGCCCCCCGTGCCAGGGGAGAAACACTGAAGCTTTCTTT. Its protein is CSPPCQGRNTEAFF. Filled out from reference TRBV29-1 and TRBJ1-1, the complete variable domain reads SAVISQKPSRDICQRGTSLTIQCQVDSQVTMMFWYRQQPGQSLTLIATANQGSEATYESGFVIDKFPISRPNLTFSTLTVSNMSPEDSSIYLCSPPCQGRNTEAFFGQGTRLTVV.

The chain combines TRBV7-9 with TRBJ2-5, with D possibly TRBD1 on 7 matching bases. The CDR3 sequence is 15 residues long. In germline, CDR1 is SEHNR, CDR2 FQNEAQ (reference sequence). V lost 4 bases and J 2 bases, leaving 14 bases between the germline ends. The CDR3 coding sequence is TGTGCCAGCAGCTCACCACAGGGGAGGCAAGAGACCCAGTACTTC. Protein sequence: CASSSPQGRQETQYF.

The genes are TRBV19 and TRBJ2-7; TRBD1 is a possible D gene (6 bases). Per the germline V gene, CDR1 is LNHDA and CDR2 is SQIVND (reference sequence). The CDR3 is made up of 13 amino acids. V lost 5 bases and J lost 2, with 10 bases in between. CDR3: CASSEQGPYEQYF. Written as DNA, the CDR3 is TGTGCCAGTAGTGAACAGGGACCCTACGAGCAGTACTTC. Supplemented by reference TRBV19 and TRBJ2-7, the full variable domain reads DGGITQSPKYLFRKEGQNVTLSCEQNLNHDAMYWYRQDPGQGLRLIYYSQIVNDFQKGDIAEGYSVSREKKESFPLTVTSAQKNPTAFYLCASSEQGPYEQYFGPGTRLTVT.

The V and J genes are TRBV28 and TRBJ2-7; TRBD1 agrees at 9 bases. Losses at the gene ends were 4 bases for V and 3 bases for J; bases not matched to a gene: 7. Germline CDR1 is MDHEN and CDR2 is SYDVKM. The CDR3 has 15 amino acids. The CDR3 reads CASSSSRDRVYEQYF. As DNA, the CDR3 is TGTGCCAGCAGTTCGTCCCGGGACAGGGTCTACGAGCAGTACTTC.

The CDR3 spells CASSFGGTSESETQYF. The DNA for the CDR3 is TGTGCCAGCAGCTTTGGCGGGACTAGCGAATCGGAGACCCAGTACTTC. The chain employs TRBV5-4 and TRBJ2-5; 10 bases line up with TRBD2. The J segment lost 5 bases and the V segment lost 2 bases, leaving 9 bases of the junction unmatched. CDR3 length: 16 amino acids. The germline V gene has CDR1 SGHNT and CDR2 YYREEE (reference sequence).

The CDR3 nucleotides are TGTGCCAGCAGCTTAGGCCTAGCGGGGATCACCGGGGAGCTGTTTTTT. Translation: CASSLGLAGITGELFF. This chain joins TRBV13 and TRBJ2-2; 9 bases line up with TRBD2. V dropped 0 bases and J dropped 4; count of bases not matched to a gene: 3. Germline loops: CDR1 PRHDT, CDR2 FYEKMQ (reference sequence). CDR3 length: 16 residues.

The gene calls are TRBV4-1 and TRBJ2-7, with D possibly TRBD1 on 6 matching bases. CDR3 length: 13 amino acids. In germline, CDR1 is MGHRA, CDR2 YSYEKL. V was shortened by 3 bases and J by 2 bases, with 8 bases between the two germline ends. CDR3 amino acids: CASSQTGPYEQYF. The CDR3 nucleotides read TGCGCCAGCAGCCAGACAGGCCCCTACGAGCAGTACTTC.